The 21 T cell receptor beta chains reported below all come from one sample, sequenced in a study of blood T cell repertoires in COVID-19. Libraries were prepared by immunoSEQ multiplex PCR; TCRdb keeps only in-frame clonotypes and omits some of them. The data contain 60,000 to 75,000 clones, 86% of them singletons. Source material: peripheral blood. Receptor source: a man aged 25-40 years with acute or convalescent COVID-19.

V is TRBV6-5 and J is TRBJ2-3, with D perhaps TRBD1 (5 bases). In germline, CDR1 is MNHEY, CDR2 SVGAGI. The CDR3 length is 13 residues. Trimming took off 6 bases at V and 9 bases at J, with 16 bases between the two ends. The CDR3 spells CASRPLAWGTQYF. As DNA, the CDR3 is TGTGCCAGCAGGCCCCTTGCCTGGGGCACGCAGTATTTT.

CDR3 sequence (DNA): TGTGCCAGCTCACCCCCGGGACAGTCCTACAATGAGCAGTTCTTC. Translation: CASSPPGQSYNEQFF. The J gene is TRBJ2-1, the V gene TRBV18; TRBD1 agrees at 7 bases. With V trimmed by 3 bases and J by 1 base, 3 bases remained unmatched. Germline CDR1 is KGHSH and CDR2 is LQKENI. CDR3 length: 15 amino acids. Combining the CDR3 with reference TRBV18 and TRBJ2-1 gives the whole variable domain NAGVMQNPRHLVRRRGQEARLRCSPMKGHSHVYWYRQLPEEGLKFMVYLQKENIIDESGMPKERFSAEFPKEGPSILRIQQVVRGDSAAYFCASSPPGQSYNEQFFGPGTRLTVL.

V usage is TRBV9 and J usage is TRBJ2-2, with 8 bases identical to TRBD1. Germline V gene lookup returns CDR1 SGDLS and CDR2 YYNGEE. J was trimmed by 3 bases and V by 5 bases; bases with no gene match: 3. This CDR3 is built from 14 residues. CDR3 residues: CASRDRADTGELFF. The CDR3, as DNA: TGTGCCAGCAGGGACAGGGCGGACACCGGGGAGCTGTTTTTT.

V usage is TRBV4-2 and J usage is TRBJ1-2; 7 bases line up with TRBD1. The CDR3 consists of 15 residues. The ends lost 0 bases at V and 8 bases at J; junction bases unmatched: 9. CDR1 is LGHNA and CDR2 is YNFKEQ in the germline V gene. CDR3 bases: TGTGCCAGCAGCCAAGATCTTGACAGGGCTCTCGGCTACACCTTC. Its translation: CASSQDLDRALGYTF.

The gene calls are TRBV30 and TRBJ1-5; TRBD1 matches at 8 bases. The CDR3 runs to 14 residues. Germline V CDR1 and CDR2: GTSNPN, SVGIG (reference sequence). V lost 2 bases to trimming and J lost 4 bases; unmatched junction nucleotides: 4. In DNA form, the CDR3 reads TGTGCCTGGAGTACCGGGACAGGTAATCAGCCCCAGCATTTT. Its translation: CAWSTGTGNQPQHF. The whole variable domain, filled in from reference TRBV30 and TRBJ1-5, reads SQTIHQWPATLVQPVGSPLSLECTVEGTSNPNLYWYRQAAGRGLQLLFYSVGIGQISSEVPQNLSASRPQDRQFILSSKKLLLSDSGFYLCAWSTGTGNQPQHFGDGTRLSIL.

This sequence joins TRBV6-1 and TRBJ1-5, with 7 bases aligning to TRBD1. Germline trimming cut 1 base from V and 6 bases from J; bases unmatched to any gene: 3. The CDR3 has 14 amino acids. Germline loops: CDR1 MNHNS, CDR2 SASEGT. The CDR3 coding sequence is TGTGCCAGCAGTGAAGGAACAGGGGTTCAGCCCCAGCATTTT. It yields the protein CASSEGTGVQPQHF.

This clone was recorded a few times. The chain carries TRBV19 and TRBJ2-7; TRBD1 matches 11 bases. The CDR3 extends over 14 amino acids. CDR1 is LNHDA and CDR2 is SQIVND in the germline V gene (reference sequence). V trimming: 6 bases; J trimming: 2 bases; junction bases outside the gene matches: 3. CDR3 residues: CASSGTGGAYEQYF. CDR3 bases: TGTGCCAGTAGCGGGACAGGGGGTGCCTACGAGCAGTACTTC.

The rearrangement joins TRBV29-1 to TRBJ1-2, with D possibly being TRBD1 (5 bases). V dropped 0 bases and J dropped 3 bases, with 11 bases sitting between them. Germline loops: CDR1 SQVTM, CDR2 ANQGSEA. The CDR3 is made up of 14 amino acids. CDR3 region: CSVEDRAGDYGYTF. For the CDR3, the DNA is TGCAGCGTTGAAGATCGGGCGGGGGACTATGGCTACACCTTC. The full variable domain, completed using reference TRBV29-1 and TRBJ1-2, is SAVISQKPSRDICQRGTSLTIQCQVDSQVTMMFWYRQQPGQSLTLIATANQGSEATYESGFVIDKFPISRPNLTFSTLTVSNMSPEDSSIYLCSVEDRAGDYGYTFGSGTRLTVV.

This chain links TRBV7-9 with TRBJ2-1, with 15 positions matching TRBD2. Germline CDR1 and CDR2: SEHNR and FQNEAQ (reference sequence). V was clipped by 3 bases and J by 10 bases; unmatched bases: 7. The CDR3 contains 16 residues. CDR3 amino acids: CASSLGAGLAGGEQFF. CDR3 nucleotides: TGTGCCAGCAGCTTGGGGGCGGGACTAGCGGGAGGCGAGCAGTTCTTC.

This clone was counted only a few times. The V call is TRBV29-1, the J call TRBJ2-1, with 7 positions matching TRBD1. Trimming took 7 bases from V and 9 from J; bases not matched to a gene: 6. The CDR3 is 11 residues long. Germline V CDR1 and CDR2: SQVTM, ANQGSEA. CDR3 sequence reads: CSARTGGEQFF. DNA of the CDR3: TGCAGCGCTCGGACAGGTGGTGAGCAGTTCTTC.

The chain combines TRBV7-9 with TRBJ2-3; 8 bases are shared with TRBD2. Trimming at V came to 4 bases and at J to 1 base, leaving 16 bases not matched to a gene. The CDR3 consists of 19 residues. The germline V gene has CDR1 SEHNR and CDR2 FQNEAQ (reference sequence). The CDR3: CASSSRSGKGGDGTDTQYF. Here the CDR3 DNA reads TGTGCCAGCAGCTCCCGTAGCGGGAAAGGAGGTGACGGCACAGATACGCAGTATTTT.

The chain recombines TRBV13 with TRBJ2-3; D gene unclear. V was cut by 5 bases and J by 0 bases, with 3 bases left in between. Looked up from germline, CDR1 is PRHDT and CDR2 is FYEKMQ (reference sequence). CDR3 length equals 12 residues. CDR3 bases: TGTGCCAGCAGCCTTAGCACAGATACGCAGTATTTT. Translated: CASSLSTDTQYF. Supplemented by reference TRBV13 and TRBJ2-3, the full variable domain reads AAGVIQSPRHLIKEKRETATLKCYPIPRHDTVYWYQQGPGQDPQFLISFYEKMQSDKGSIPDRFSAQQFSDYHSELNMSSLELGDSALYFCASSLSTDTQYFGPGTRLTVL.

This chain uses TRBV2 with TRBJ1-4, with 9 positions matching TRBD1. CDR1 SNHLY and CDR2 FYNNEI come from the germline V gene. This CDR3 has 16 residues. After removal of 0 bases from V and 7 bases from J, the junction contained 6 bases not matched to a gene. This CDR3 is CASSEAPGQGFEKLFF. Here the CDR3 DNA reads TGTGCCAGCAGTGAAGCGCCCGGACAGGGGTTTGAAAAACTGTTTTTT. The whole variable domain, remainder taken from reference TRBV2 and TRBJ1-4, is EPEVTQTPSHQVTQMGQEVILRCVPISNHLYFYWYRQILGQKVEFLVSFYNNEISEKSEIFDDQFSVERPDGSNFTLKIRSTKLEDSAMYFCASSEAPGQGFEKLFFGSGTQLSVL.

The rearrangement joins TRBV9 to TRBJ1-4; 8 bases fit TRBD1. The CDR3 consists of 15 residues. Looked up from germline, CDR1 is SGDLS and CDR2 is YYNGEE. Trimming removed 0 bases from V and 10 bases from J; junction bases left unmatched: 8. CDR3 sequence reads: CASSVDWTGSGKLFF. The DNA for the CDR3 is TGTGCCAGCAGCGTAGACTGGACAGGGAGTGGAAAACTGTTTTTT.

The chain combines TRBV11-2 with TRBJ2-5, with 10 bases matching TRBD2. CDR3 length: 17 amino acids. Unmatched junction bases numbered 8, after V lost 0 bases and J lost 4 bases. Germline loops: CDR1 SGHAT, CDR2 FQNNGV. CDR3 sequence: CASSLDGAGGPRETQYF. The DNA for the CDR3 is TGTGCCAGCAGCTTAGATGGAGCGGGAGGGCCGCGAGAGACCCAGTACTTC.

V is TRBV14 and J is TRBJ1-2; weak D call: TRBD1 (5 bases). Trimming pared 3 bases from V and 6 bases from J, leaving 14 bases between. Germline values: CDR1 SGHDN, CDR2 FVKESK. The CDR3 consists of 14 residues. CDR3 nucleotides: TGTGCCAGCAGCCAGGGCAGGGCGGACGATGGCTACACCTTC. Its protein is CASSQGRADDGYTF.

This chain links TRBV6-4 with TRBJ2-7, with TRBD2 identical over 7 bases. With V trimmed by 0 bases and J by 6 bases, 11 bases remained unmatched. The CDR3 spans 16 residues. Germline V lookup: CDR1 MRHNA, CDR2 SNTAGT. CDR3 residues: CASSDSGRELASEQYF. In DNA form, the CDR3 reads TGTGCCAGCAGTGACTCCGGGCGGGAGCTAGCAAGCGAGCAGTACTTC.

J is TRBJ2-5 and V is TRBV6-5, with 9 bases matching TRBD2. V lost 1 base, J lost 3 bases, and 3 bases stayed unmatched. Per the germline V gene, CDR1 is MNHEY and CDR2 is SVGAGI. The CDR3 runs to 15 residues. The CDR3 bases are TGTGCCAGCAGTTACTTGACTAGCGGAGAAGAGACCCAGTACTTC. It specifies CASSYLTSGEETQYF.

The gene calls are TRBV11-3 and TRBJ1-6; D gene uncertain. The germline V gene encodes CDR1 SGHNT and CDR2 YENEEA. Trimming cost V 2 bases and J 8 bases, with 7 bases left between them. The CDR3 has 13 amino acids. The CDR3 sequence: CASSLITDSPLHF. The CDR3 DNA follows: TGTGCCAGCAGCTTAATTACGGATTCACCCCTCCACTTT.

This clone is a singleton in its sample. The chain combines TRBV5-8 with TRBJ2-1; 9 bases are shared with TRBD2. V was pared by 2 bases and J by 8 bases, with 5 bases of the junction left unmatched. Per germline, CDR1 SGHTS and CDR2 YDEGEE. CDR3 size: 14 residues. Written as DNA, the CDR3 is TGTGCCAGCAGCTTTAGCGGGAGTGGCGATGAGCAGTTCTTC. Translating gives CASSFSGSGDEQFF.

The chain is built from TRBV7-6 and TRBJ1-2; TRBD1 agrees at 8 bases. V was pared by 1 base and J by 7 bases, with 8 bases of the junction left unmatched. Germline assignment: CDR1 SGHVS and CDR2 FNYEAQ. This CDR3 comprises 15 residues. This CDR3 is CASSLDGQGASGYTF. Here the CDR3 DNA reads TGTGCCAGCAGCTTAGATGGGCAGGGGGCCAGTGGCTACACCTTC.